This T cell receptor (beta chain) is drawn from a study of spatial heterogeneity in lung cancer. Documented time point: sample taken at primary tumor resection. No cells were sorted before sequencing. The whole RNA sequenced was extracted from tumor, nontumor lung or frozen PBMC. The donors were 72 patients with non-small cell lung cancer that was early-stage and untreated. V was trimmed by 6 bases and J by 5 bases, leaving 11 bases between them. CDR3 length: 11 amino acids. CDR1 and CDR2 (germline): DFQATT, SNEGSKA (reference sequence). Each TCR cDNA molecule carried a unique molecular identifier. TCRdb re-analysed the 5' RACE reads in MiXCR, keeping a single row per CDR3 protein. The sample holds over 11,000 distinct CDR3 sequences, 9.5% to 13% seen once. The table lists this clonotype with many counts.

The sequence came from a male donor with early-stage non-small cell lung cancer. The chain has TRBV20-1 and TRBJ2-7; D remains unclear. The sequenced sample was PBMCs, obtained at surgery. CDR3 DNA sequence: TGCAGTGCGTCCCTCCTAAACGAGCAGTACTTC. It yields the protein CSASLLNEQYF.